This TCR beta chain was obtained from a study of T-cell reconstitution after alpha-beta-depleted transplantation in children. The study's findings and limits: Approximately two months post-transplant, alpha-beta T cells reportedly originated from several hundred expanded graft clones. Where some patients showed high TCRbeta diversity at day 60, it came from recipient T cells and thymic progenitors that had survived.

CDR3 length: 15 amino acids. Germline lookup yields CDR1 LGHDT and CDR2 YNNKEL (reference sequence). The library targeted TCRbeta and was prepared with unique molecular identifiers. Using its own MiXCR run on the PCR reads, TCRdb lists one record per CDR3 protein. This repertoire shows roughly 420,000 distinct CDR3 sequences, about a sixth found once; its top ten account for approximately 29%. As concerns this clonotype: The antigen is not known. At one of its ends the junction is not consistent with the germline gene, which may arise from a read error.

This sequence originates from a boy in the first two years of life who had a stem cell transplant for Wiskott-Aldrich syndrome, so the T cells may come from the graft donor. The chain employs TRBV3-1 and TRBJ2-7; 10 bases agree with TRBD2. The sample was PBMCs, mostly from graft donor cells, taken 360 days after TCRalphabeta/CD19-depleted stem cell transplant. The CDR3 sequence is CASRQGTSGIYEQYF. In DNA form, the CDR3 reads TGTGCCAGCAGGCAAGGTACTAGCGGGATCTACGAGCAGTACTTC.